This is a list of T cell receptor beta chains from one sample in a study of blood T cells in healthy people across ages. TCRdb re-derived calls from the 5' RACE reads in MiXCR, one entry per CDR3 protein. The repertoire holds hundreds of thousands of distinct CDR3 sequences, with 29% as singletons. The sample comprised blood. The receptors here all came from a woman over 75 in good health. CDR3s include the opening cysteine and the closing phenylalanine or tryptophan. A D gene is named only where the DNA matches it firmly. Some rows mark clone size as missing; the rest say once, few, many or name a class of expanded clone.

J: TRBJ2-3; size: once; D: TRBD2; V: TRBV4-2; CDR3: CASSQPGTSGGDTQYF; DNA: TGTGCCAGCAGCCAGCCCGGGACTAGCGGGGGGGATACGCAGTATTTT
J: TRBJ2-1; size: many; D: TRBD1; V: TRBV4-3; CDR3: CASSQGQGVYNEQFF; DNA: TGCGCCAGCAGCCAAGGACAGGGGGTCTACAATGAGCAGTTCTTC
J: TRBJ1-3; size: few; D: -; V: TRBV6-5; CDR3: CASSPGRISGNTIYF; DNA: TGTGCCAGCAGCCCCGGACGGATCTCTGGAAACACCATATATTTT
J: TRBJ2-7; size: few; D: TRBD1; V: TRBV11-2; CDR3: CASRNSQGISYEQYF; DNA: TGTGCCAGCAGAAATTCACAGGGGATCTCCTACGAGCAGTACTTC
J: TRBJ1-2; size: many; D: TRBD1; V: TRBV11-2; CDR3: CASSPGTGTNYGYTF; DNA: TGTGCCAGCTCACCGGGGACAGGGACAAACTATGGCTACACCTTC
J: TRBJ1-1; size: -; D: -; V: TRBV7-2; CDR3: CASSLGPVGNTEAFF; DNA: TGTGCCAGCAGCTTAGGCCCGGTCGGGAACACTGAAGCTTTCTTT
J: TRBJ2-5; size: -; D: TRBD2; V: TRBV9; CDR3: CASSVTSGGPPQYF; DNA: TGTGCCAGCAGCGTAACCAGCGGGGGCCCGCCCCAGTACTTC
J: TRBJ2-5; size: many; D: -; V: TRBV7-8; CDR3: CASSDGGGIRQETQYF; DNA: TGTGCCAGCAGCGACGGTGGGGGGATTCGGCAAGAGACCCAGTACTTC
J: TRBJ2-7; size: -; D: -; V: TRBV6-5; CDR3: CASKWGPRYNEQYF; DNA: TGTGCCAGCAAATGGGGGCCTCGGTACAATGAGCAGTACTTC
J: TRBJ1-1; size: -; D: -; V: TRBV7-2; CDR3: CASSSPYQDTEAFF; DNA: TGTGCCAGCAGCTCGCCCTACCAGGACACTGAAGCTTTCTTT
J: TRBJ2-7; size: -; D: TRBD1; V: TRBV20-1; CDR3: CSAITGTGSYEQYF; DNA: TGCAGTGCAATCACCGGGACAGGGTCCTACGAGCAGTACTTC
J: TRBJ2-5; size: many; D: -; V: TRBV6-2/TRBV6-3; CDR3: CASSRLIGEVETQYF; DNA: TGTGCCAGCAGCCGGCTGATCGGGGAAGTCGAGACCCAGTACTTC
J: TRBJ2-1; size: many; D: -; V: TRBV27; CDR3: CASSRNGYYNEQFF; DNA: TGTGCCAGCAGTCGTAACGGATACTACAATGAGCAGTTCTTC
J: TRBJ1-4; size: few; D: -; V: TRBV5-4; CDR3: CASSLGAGDSHEKLFF; DNA: TGTGCCAGCAGCTTGGGTGCAGGAGATTCACATGAAAAACTGTTTTTT
J: TRBJ1-2; size: few; D: -; V: TRBV2; CDR3: CASSEVGGLNYGYTF; DNA: TGTGCCAGCAGTGAAGTCGGCGGACTAAACTATGGCTACACCTTC
J: TRBJ2-2; size: few; D: -; V: TRBV20-1; CDR3: CSARDRGAAGELFF; DNA: TGCAGTGCTAGGGATAGGGGGGCGGCCGGGGAGCTGTTTTTT
J: TRBJ2-3; size: few; D: -; V: TRBV20-1; CDR3: CSAATSGRTDTQYF; DNA: TGCAGTGCTGCTACCTCAGGGAGAACAGATACGCAGTATTTT
J: TRBJ2-7; size: -; D: TRBD2; V: TRBV19; CDR3: CASSITASGVYEQYF; DNA: TGTGCCAGTAGTATCACTGCTAGCGGGGTTTACGAGCAGTACTTC
J: TRBJ2-7; size: few; D: TRBD2; V: TRBV9; CDR3: CASSAAEGLAGGREQYF; DNA: TGTGCCAGCAGCGCGGCAGAAGGACTAGCGGGGGGGCGCGAGCAGTACTTC
J: TRBJ1-5; size: many; D: -; V: TRBV7-2; CDR3: CASSVSNQPQHF; DNA: TGTGCCAGCAGCGTTAGCAATCAGCCCCAGCATTTT
J: TRBJ2-3; size: many; D: -; V: TRBV20-1; CDR3: CSARLRVQARYTDTQYF; DNA: TGCAGTGCTAGACTACGCGTACAGGCGAGATACACAGATACGCAGTATTTT
J: TRBJ2-7; size: many; D: -; V: TRBV7-2; CDR3: CASSLEQGEQYF; DNA: TGTGCCAGCAGCTTAGAACAGGGAGAGCAGTACTTC
J: TRBJ2-6; size: many; D: TRBD1; V: TRBV6-1; CDR3: CASRQGEVGANVLTF; DNA: TGTGCCAGTCGACAGGGCGAAGTTGGGGCCAACGTCCTGACTTTC